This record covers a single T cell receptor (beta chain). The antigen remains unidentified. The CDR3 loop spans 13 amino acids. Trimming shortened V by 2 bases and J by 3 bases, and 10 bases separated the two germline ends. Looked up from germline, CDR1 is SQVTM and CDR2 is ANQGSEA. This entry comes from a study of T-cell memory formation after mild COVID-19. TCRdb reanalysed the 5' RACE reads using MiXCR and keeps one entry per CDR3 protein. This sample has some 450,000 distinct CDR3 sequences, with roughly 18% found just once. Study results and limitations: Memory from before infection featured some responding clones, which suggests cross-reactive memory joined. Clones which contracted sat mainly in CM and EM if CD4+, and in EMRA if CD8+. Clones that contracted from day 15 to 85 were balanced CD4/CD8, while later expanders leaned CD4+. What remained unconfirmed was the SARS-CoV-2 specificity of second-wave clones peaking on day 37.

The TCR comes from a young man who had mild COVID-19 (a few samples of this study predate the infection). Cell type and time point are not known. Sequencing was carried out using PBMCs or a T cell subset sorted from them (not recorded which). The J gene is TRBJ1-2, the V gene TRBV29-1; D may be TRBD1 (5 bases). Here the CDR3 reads CSVESTAYYGYTF. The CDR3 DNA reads TGCAGCGTTGAATCGACAGCATACTATGGCTACACCTTC.